This TCR beta chain came from a study of beta chain features in type 1 diabetes. Isolation of CD4+ naive, central memory, regulatory and stem cell-like memory cells was achieved by sorting via CD45RO/CCR7/CD25/CD127/CD95/CD27. Of the isolated RNA, all was reverse transcribed, and so the sequenced material was expressed TCRB transcripts. It was found that naive, central memory and regulatory T cell samples averaged about 3.57 million reads. Libraries were prepared by immunoSEQ multiplex PCR; TCRdb keeps only in-frame clonotypes and omits some of them. The sample has roughly 500,000 clones; 11% are singletons. The V end was cut by 2 bases, the J end by 2 bases, with 12 bases between. Per germline, CDR1 LNHDA and CDR2 SQIVND (reference sequence). The CDR3 is 15 amino acids. This clone was recorded a few times. No antigen is known for it. Study results and limitations: In type 1 diabetes patients, VDJ junctions had fewer insertions; deletions at these junctions were more frequent. An over-representation of cells with high TCR expression could result from cDNA sequencing.

This TCR was recovered from a young woman in good health. Sequenced sample: naive CD4+ T cells from blood. The chain joins TRBV19 to TRBJ1-1, with a possible D match to TRBD1 (6 bases). The CDR3 spells CASSINYRDNTEAFF. The CDR3 DNA is TGTGCCAGTAGTATAAATTACAGGGATAACACTGAAGCTTTCTTT.